A single sample gave rise to the 26 T cell receptor beta chains below, sequenced in a study of blood T cell repertoires in COVID-19. Produced via immunoSEQ multiplex PCR; TCRdb's table is partial and in-frame only. Here the sample spans 100,000 to 150,000 clones, around four fifths being singletons. The sequenced sample was peripheral blood. The receptors stem from a human donor in a cohort sampled during active COVID-19.

This rearrangement joins TRBV11-1 to TRBJ1-3; D gene unclear. The CDR3 has 16 residues. V was clipped by 6 bases and J by 4 bases, with 19 bases between them. CDR1 is SGHAT and CDR2 is FQDESV in the germline V gene (reference sequence). CDR3 coding DNA: TGTGCCAGCAGTTCCCTTCGCTGCAGGTACGGAAACACCATATATTTT. Its protein product is CASSSLRCRYGNTIYF.

This clone was seen a single time. V gene TRBV5-1 combines with J gene TRBJ2-2; 11 bases map to TRBD2. CDR3 size: 16 residues. Germline trimming cut 4 bases from V and 5 bases from J; bases unmatched to any gene: 7. Germline V gives CDR1 SGHRS, CDR2 YFSETQ. CDR3 DNA sequence: TGCGCCAGCAGCGACCCTAGCGGGGGGTCAACCGGGGAGCTGTTTTTT. It yields the protein CASSDPSGGSTGELFF.

The rearrangement joins TRBV15 to TRBJ2-3; 8 nucleotides align to TRBD2. V was pared by 0 bases and J by 2 bases, with 7 bases of the junction left unmatched. The CDR3 extends over 17 amino acids. Germline V gene sequence: CDR1 LNHNV, CDR2 YYDKDF (reference sequence). CDR3 sequence (DNA): TGTGCCACCAGCAGAGATACTGGCGGGGGGATCACAGATACGCAGTATTTT. It is translated as CATSRDTGGGITDTQYF.

The chain carries TRBV12-2 and TRBJ2-7; the table gives TRBD2 as D, unverified against the DNA. TRBV12-2 is a known pseudogene. The CDR3 runs 14 residues. CDR3 nucleotides: TGTGCAAGTCGCTTAGCGCGCCATGCCTACGAGCAGTACTTC. It is translated as CASRLARHAYEQYF.

The chain is built from TRBV28 and TRBJ2-7; TRBD1 agrees at 10 bases. CDR3 length equals 15 residues. Germline loops: CDR1 MDHEN, CDR2 SYDVKM. V lost 7 bases and J lost 9; bases outside the gene matches: 15. The CDR3 DNA follows: TGTGCCAGCAACCTCGCCGACAGGGGGCGCGCTCGGCAGTACTTC. It yields the protein CASNLADRGRARQYF.

The genes are TRBV12-3 or TRBV12-4 and TRBJ2-1; D is possibly TRBD2 (5 bases). This CDR3 contains 11 residues. Trimming removed 3 bases at V and 8 bases at J, with 5 bases between. The CDR3 loop is CASSLEDEQFF. In DNA, the CDR3 is TGTGCCAGCAGTTTGGAGGATGAGCAGTTCTTC.

The chain employs TRBV7-2 and TRBJ2-3; 11 bases are shared with TRBD1. This CDR3 contains 14 residues. Germline V gene data show CDR1 as SGHTA and CDR2 as FQGNSA. V dropped 5 bases and J dropped 6; count of bases not matched to a gene: 4. The CDR3: CASSIGTGGDTQYF. CDR3 coding DNA: TGTGCCAGCAGCATCGGGACAGGGGGGGATACGCAGTATTTT. Variable domain in full (rest from reference TRBV7-2 and TRBJ2-3): GAGVSQSPSNKVTEKGKDVELRCDPISGHTALYWYRQSLGQGLEFLIYFQGNSAPDKSGLPSDRFSAERTGGSVSTLTIQRTQQEDSAVYLCASSIGTGGDTQYFGPGTRLTVL.

The chain is built from TRBV19 and TRBJ2-1; D not certain. The CDR3 has 15 amino acids. V was pared by 4 bases and J by 0 bases, with 10 bases between. CDR1 LNHDA and CDR2 SQIVND come from the germline V gene (reference sequence). In nucleotides, the CDR3 is TGTGCCAGTAGTAAGCGTACACTCTCCTACAATGAGCAGTTCTTC. Protein sequence: CASSKRTLSYNEQFF.

The table lists this clone with a count of one. The rearrangement joins TRBV5-1 to TRBJ2-3; D might be TRBD2 (6 bases). From germline, CDR1 is SGHRS and CDR2 YFSETQ. The CDR3 contains 14 residues. V gave up 4 bases and J gave up 2 bases, with 11 bases separating them. The chain's CDR3 is CASSGGSYTDTQYF. The CDR3 DNA is TGCGCCAGCAGCGGGGGGTCATACACAGATACGCAGTATTTT.

This chain joins TRBV7-2 and TRBJ2-7; tentative D call: TRBD1 (6 bases). Germline loops: CDR1 SGHTA, CDR2 FQGNSA. Deletions cut 1 base from V and 4 bases from J, with 14 bases between. The CDR3 spans 15 residues. The CDR3 loop reads CASSLVPQGGYEQYF. CDR3 bases: TGTGCCAGCAGCTTAGTCCCACAGGGTGGGTACGAGCAGTACTTC. The complete variable domain, with remaining parts taken from reference TRBV7-2 and TRBJ2-7, reads GAGVSQSPSNKVTEKGKDVELRCDPISGHTALYWYRQSLGQGLEFLIYFQGNSAPDKSGLPSDRFSAERTGGSVSTLTIQRTQQEDSAVYLCASSLVPQGGYEQYFGPGTRLTVT.

The sample holds a few counts of this clone. V usage is TRBV7-9 and J usage is TRBJ1-3; D is unresolved. In germline, CDR1 is SEHNR, CDR2 FQNEAQ (reference sequence). V dropped 5 bases and J dropped 4 bases, with 18 bases sitting between them. The CDR3 extends over 16 amino acids. The CDR3 DNA reads as TGTGCCAGCAGCCCCACCACTGGACTTTGGGGAAACACCATATATTTT. Residues: CASSPTTGLWGNTIYF.

J is TRBJ1-5 and V is TRBV7-8, with 7 bases aligning to TRBD1. Trimming removed 2 bases from V and 0 bases from J; junction bases left unmatched: 7. Per germline, CDR1 SGHVS and CDR2 FQNEAQ. The CDR3 extends over 17 amino acids. In DNA form, the CDR3 reads TGTGCCAGCAGCTTAAGAGACAGGGTGTATAGCAATCAGCCCCAGCATTTT. Protein sequence: CASSLRDRVYSNQPQHF. Using reference TRBV7-8 and TRBJ1-5 for the parts outside the CDR3, the full variable domain is GAGVSQSPRYKVAKRGQDVALRCDPISGHVSLFWYQQALGQGPEFLTYFQNEAQLDKSGLPSDRFFAERPEGSVSTLKIQRTQQEDSAVYLCASSLRDRVYSNQPQHFGDGTRLSIL.

This chain connects TRBV7-2 to TRBJ1-1; 8 bases are shared with TRBD1. The germline gives CDR1 SGHTA, CDR2 FQGNSA. V was pared by 6 bases and J by 4 bases, with 10 bases of the junction left unmatched. This CDR3 is built from 15 residues. This chain's CDR3 is CASRERQGAFTEAFF. Here the CDR3 DNA reads TGTGCCAGCAGGGAGAGGCAGGGGGCCTTCACTGAAGCTTTCTTT. The full variable domain, completed using reference TRBV7-2 and TRBJ1-1, is GAGVSQSPSNKVTEKGKDVELRCDPISGHTALYWYRQSLGQGLEFLIYFQGNSAPDKSGLPSDRFSAERTGGSVSTLTIQRTQQEDSAVYLCASRERQGAFTEAFFGQGTRLTVV.

V gene TRBV19 combines with J gene TRBJ2-3; 9 bases fit TRBD2. With V trimmed by 7 bases and J by 2 bases, 4 bases remained unmatched. CDR3 length: 14 amino acids. CDR1 is LNHDA, CDR2 SQIVND, per germline (reference sequence). The CDR3 nucleotides are TGTGCCAGTATTGAGCGGGGGGTCACAGATACGCAGTATTTT. This gives the protein CASIERGVTDTQYF.

The chain is built from TRBV5-5 and TRBJ1-6, with TRBD1 as a possible D gene (6 bases). Germline loops: CDR1 SGHKS, CDR2 YYEKEE (reference sequence). The CDR3 runs to 15 residues. V was clipped by 1 base and J by 7 bases, with 12 bases between them. This CDR3 is CASSLLTGSNSPLHF. The CDR3, as DNA: TGTGCCAGCAGCTTGCTTACAGGGTCAAATTCACCCCTCCACTTT.

The chain uses TRBV7-9 and TRBJ2-3; 8 bases are shared with TRBD2. CDR1 and CDR2 (germline): SEHNR, FQNEAQ (reference sequence). CDR3 length: 16 amino acids. With V trimmed by 4 bases and J by 5 bases, 11 bases remained unmatched. The CDR3 nucleotides read TGTGCCAGCAGCTCTAACCCCGGGGGGGCGGGAGATACGCAGTATTTT. Its protein product is CASSSNPGGAGDTQYF.

The genes are TRBV2 and TRBJ2-5, with 10 bases aligning to TRBD2. Looked up from germline, CDR1 is SNHLY and CDR2 is FYNNEI. The junction had 4 bases not matched to a gene; V was cut back by 7 bases and J by 2 bases. The CDR3 runs 14 residues. The CDR3 DNA reads as TGTGCCAGCACTAGCGGGGGCCTACAAGAGACCCAGTACTTC. Protein: CASTSGGLQETQYF. The variable domain in full, completed from reference TRBV2 and TRBJ2-5, reads EPEVTQTPSHQVTQMGQEVILRCVPISNHLYFYWYRQILGQKVEFLVSFYNNEISEKSEIFDDQFSVERPDGSNFTLKIRSTKLEDSAMYFCASTSGGLQETQYFGPGTRLLVL.

This chain connects TRBV24-1 to TRBJ1-6, with unresolved D. With 4 bases removed from V and 0 bases from J, the gap between germline ends came to 12 bases. There are 17 residues in the CDR3. Germline loops: CDR1 KGHDR, CDR2 SFDVKD. The CDR3 nucleotides are TGTGCCACCAGTGACCTCAGGTTAAGCTCCTATAATTCACCCCTCCACTTT. It specifies CATSDLRLSSYNSPLHF.

The sample holds one count of this clone. This chain joins TRBV5-1 and TRBJ1-1, with unresolved D. From germline, CDR1 is SGHRS and CDR2 YFSETQ. This CDR3 is built from 13 residues. Trimming cost V 7 bases and J 0 bases, with 10 bases left between them. DNA of the CDR3: TGCGCCAGCGGGCGGGAAATGAACACTGAAGCTTTCTTT. Its protein product is CASGREMNTEAFF.

The chain is built from TRBV6-5 and TRBJ1-1; maybe TRBD1 (5 bases). Deletions cut 4 bases from V and 2 bases from J, with 11 bases between. Germline V gives CDR1 MNHEY, CDR2 SVGAGI. The CDR3 is 14 amino acids. The CDR3 bases are TGTGCCAGCAGTTCGCAGGGTTTAAACACTGAAGCTTTCTTT. This translates into CASSSQGLNTEAFF.

This chain links TRBV3-1 (or the pseudogene TRBV3-2) with TRBJ2-3, with 9 nucleotides matching TRBD2. V lost 5 bases, J lost 3 bases, and 3 bases stayed unmatched. The germline CDR1 and CDR2 sequences are LGHDT and YNNKEL (reference sequence). The CDR3 runs to 14 residues. This CDR3 is CASSGAGGTDTQYF. The CDR3 DNA reads TGTGCCAGCAGCGGAGCGGGGGGAACAGATACGCAGTATTTT.

J is TRBJ2-7 and V is TRBV5-1; D is perhaps TRBD2 (5 bases). The V gene lost 0 bases and the J gene lost 3 bases, with 13 bases spanning the gap. The CDR3 loop spans 15 amino acids. Germline V gene data show CDR1 as SGHRS and CDR2 as YFSETQ. CDR3 nucleotides: TGCGCCAGCAGCTTGGTGAGCGGAGCCAGCTACGAGCAGTACTTC. This sequence encodes CASSLVSGASYEQYF.

The genes are TRBV4-3 and TRBJ1-2; D is unclear. Germline values: CDR1 LGHNA, CDR2 YSLEER. Trimming removed 0 bases from V and 8 bases from J, with 7 bases in between. There are 12 residues in the CDR3. The CDR3 here is CASSQEGWGYTF. CDR3 in DNA: TGCGCCAGCAGCCAAGAGGGCTGGGGCTACACCTTC.

V is TRBV7-9 and J is TRBJ2-3, with TRBD1 as a possible D gene (7 bases). In germline, CDR1 is SEHNR, CDR2 FQNEAQ (reference sequence). The CDR3 loop spans 16 amino acids. Deletions cut 5 bases from V and 5 bases from J, with 20 bases between. This CDR3 reads CASSPYGGGGVDTQYF. The CDR3 DNA reads as TGTGCCAGCAGCCCTTATGGTGGAGGGGGCGTAGATACGCAGTATTTT.

This chain uses TRBV9 with TRBJ1-2, with D maybe TRBD1 (5 bases). This CDR3 has 15 residues. V gave up 0 bases and J gave up 2 bases, with 11 bases separating them. The germline gives CDR1 SGDLS, CDR2 YYNGEE. CDR3 DNA: TGTGCCAGCAGCGTAGAGAGTTCAGGGAACTATGGCTACACCTTC. This gives the protein CASSVESSGNYGYTF. The full variable domain, in which reference TRBV9 and TRBJ1-2 provide the parts outside the CDR3, is DSGVTQTPKHLITATGQRVTLRCSPRSGDLSVYWYQQSLDQGLQFLIQYYNGEERAKGNILERFSAQQFPDLHSELNLSSLELGDSALYFCASSVESSGNYGYTFGSGTRLTVV.

This chain joins TRBV2 and TRBJ2-3; a possible D gene is TRBD1 (5 bases). There are 14 residues in the CDR3. Per germline, CDR1 SNHLY and CDR2 FYNNEI. V was cut by 6 bases and J by 0 bases, with 10 bases left in between. CDR3 amino acids: CASRSDRSTDTQYF. CDR3 DNA: TGTGCCAGCAGGTCCGACAGAAGCACAGATACGCAGTATTTT. Variable domain in full (rest from reference TRBV2 and TRBJ2-3): EPEVTQTPSHQVTQMGQEVILRCVPISNHLYFYWYRQILGQKVEFLVSFYNNEISEKSEIFDDQFSVERPDGSNFTLKIRSTKLEDSAMYFCASRSDRSTDTQYFGPGTRLTVL.